The subject of this entry is one TCR beta chain. The sample holds a few counts of this clonotype. This clone's antigen is unknown. No per-base quality is available; no much larger clone lies one base away. The data were produced on an Illumina HiSeq 1500. TCRdb trimmed the raw reads at Q25, called clones with MiXCR and kept productive beta chains. CDR3 protein duplicates are merged, each entry listing the most common genes and DNA. Present in this sample are about 900,000 distinct CDR3 sequences, less than 40% of which were seen just once. The ten top clones hold 11% to 15% of the sample. These data originate in a study of T cell repertoires in cytomegalovirus infection (dated by TCRdb to the late 2010s). In terms of the full investigation: Alongside well-studied HLA-B-restricted epitopes, the peptide stimulations were aimed at recently identified HLA-C-restricted CMV epitopes, whose presentation resists viral immunomodulation. Donor HLA type was relevant to the analysis, as public TCR beta signatures indicated carriage of CMV infection together with the matching HLA type. Paper-wide results and their limitations: In the ex vivo response, HLA-C-restricted CMV-specific TCR beta clonotypes were dominant, and in two of eight donors the single most frequent clonotype came from this HLA-C-restricted group. Carriers of CMV infection plus the relevant HLA type were discriminated by the cumulative frequency of public TCR beta family members in the study cohort and in an independent approximately 360-donor cohort.

In the paper's terms, the treatment or condition label means: in vitro stimulation with specific CMV peptide epitopes to enrich CMV-specific T cells. Taken from cysteine to phenylalanine, the CDR3 has 12 residues. CDR3 DNA only is kept here, 36 bases in frame from base 1. V lost 6 bases and J lost 5 bases, and the count of bases not matched to a germline gene is 3. The germline V gene provides CDR1 MNHEY and CDR2 SVGAGI. The source of this sequence is a human donor in good health (CMV status not recorded). Some clones in this sample may be carry-over from other donors' samples. Recombination connected TRBV6-5 to TRBJ1-1; 7 middle bases align to TRBD1. The material sequenced was cultured CD8+ T cells from PBMCs, taken from culture after CMV antigen stimulation. The encoded CDR3 is CASSKQGTEAFF. The DNA sequence follows: TGTGCCAGCAGCAAACAGGGGACTGAAGCTTTCTTT.